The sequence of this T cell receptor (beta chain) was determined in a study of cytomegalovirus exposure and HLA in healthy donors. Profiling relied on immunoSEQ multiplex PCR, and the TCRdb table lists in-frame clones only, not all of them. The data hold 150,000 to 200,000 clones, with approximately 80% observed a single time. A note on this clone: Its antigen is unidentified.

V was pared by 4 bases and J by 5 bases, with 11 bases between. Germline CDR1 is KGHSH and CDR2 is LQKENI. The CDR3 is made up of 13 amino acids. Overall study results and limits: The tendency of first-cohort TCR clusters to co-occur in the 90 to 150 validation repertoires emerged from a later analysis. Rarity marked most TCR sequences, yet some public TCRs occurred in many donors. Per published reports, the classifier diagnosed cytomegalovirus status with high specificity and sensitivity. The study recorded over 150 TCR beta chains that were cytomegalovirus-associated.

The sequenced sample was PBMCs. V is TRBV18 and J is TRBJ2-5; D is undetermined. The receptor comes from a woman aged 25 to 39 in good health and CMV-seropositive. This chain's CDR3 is CASSHDRRETQYF. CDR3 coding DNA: TGTGCCAGCTCACACGACCGGCGGGAGACCCAGTACTTC.